This T cell receptor beta chain is from a study of lymphopenia after photon versus proton radiotherapy. Generated by immunoSEQ multiplex PCR, the TCRdb table keeps only in-frame clones and is missing some. The table has tens of thousands of clones, 86% seen once. As concerns this clone: Its antigen is unidentified.

CDR3 size: 18 residues. Study-wide results and limits: In patients who died, overall survival fell as post-nadir TCR diversity dropped more. After lymphocyte nadir, photon-treated repertoires showed oligoclonal expansion, especially CD8+ Temra. Better survival with proton therapy was suggested as possible, not demonstrated.

This TCR came from a woman in her 70s with pancreatic cancer. Some clones in this sample may be carry-over from other donors' samples. The V call is TRBV21-1, the J call TRBJ2-1. TRBV21-1 is recorded as a pseudogene. The sequencing used peripheral blood, collected from a patient treated with proton-based radiotherapy. The CDR3 sequence: CASSIPWWGICVNNEQFF. The CDR3 region has the DNA TGTGCCAGCAGCATCCCTTGGTGGGGGATATGTGTAAATAATGAGCAGTTCTTC.